The present entry profiles one TCR beta chain with its context. The data were obtained in a study of T-cell reconstitution after alpha-beta-depleted transplantation in children. CDR1 DFQATT and CDR2 SNEGSKA come from the germline V gene (reference sequence). The CDR3 contains 16 residues. The ends lost 5 bases at V and 3 bases at J; junction bases unmatched: 13. Preparation of the TCRbeta library used unique molecular identifiers. TCRdb analysed the PCR reads with MiXCR anew, one entry per CDR3 protein. Of 500,000 to 600,000 distinct CDR3 sequences listed, about 17% were seen once; the top ten hold over 3%.

The clonotype comes from a human donor who donated a stem cell graft to a child with acute lymphoblastic leukemia. The rearrangement joins TRBV20-1 to TRBJ2-3; 8 nucleotides match TRBD2. The sample in question was PBMCs from the stem cell graft donor, obtained from the stem cell graft. CDR3 coding DNA: TGCAGTGCTCCACTAAGCCGCACTAGCGGAACAGATACGCAGTATTTT. This translates into CSAPLSRTSGTDTQYF.